This note documents a single T cell receptor (beta chain) sequence. The record originates from a study of technical replicates of blood from a handful of donors. The CDR3 runs 11 residues. V was cut by 8 bases and J by 2 bases, with 6 bases left in between. Germline CDR1 is MDHEN and CDR2 is SYDVKM. Clones were read by immunoSEQ multiplex PCR, and TCRdb kept only the in-frame ones, dropping some. The sample has tens of thousands of clones, around 97% seen once. This chain uses TRBV28 with TRBJ2-5, with D unclear. The sequencing input was T cells isolated from PBMCs. This sequence was found in a human donor in good health. The CDR3 DNA reads TGTGCCAGCGGAGCGCAAGAGACCCAGTACTTC. Its protein product is CASGAQETQYF.